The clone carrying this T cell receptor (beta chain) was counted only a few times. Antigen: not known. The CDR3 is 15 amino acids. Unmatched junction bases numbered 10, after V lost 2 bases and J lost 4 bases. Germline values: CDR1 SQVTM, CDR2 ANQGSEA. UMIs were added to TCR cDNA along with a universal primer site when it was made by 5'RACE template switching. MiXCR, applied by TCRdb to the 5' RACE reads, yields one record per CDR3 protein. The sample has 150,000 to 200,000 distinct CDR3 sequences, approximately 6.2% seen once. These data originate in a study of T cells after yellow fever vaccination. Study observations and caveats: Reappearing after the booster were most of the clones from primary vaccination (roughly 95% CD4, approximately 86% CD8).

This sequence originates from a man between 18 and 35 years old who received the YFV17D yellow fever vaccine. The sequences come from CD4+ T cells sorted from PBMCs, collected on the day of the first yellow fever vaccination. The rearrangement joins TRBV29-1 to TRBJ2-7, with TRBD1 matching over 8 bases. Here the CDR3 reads CSVEIPGQGRYEQYF. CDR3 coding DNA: TGCAGCGTTGAAATACCCGGACAGGGCCGATACGAGCAGTACTTC.